This T cell receptor (beta chain) derives from a study of identifying expanded T cells in peripheral blood. The germline V gene has CDR1 KGHSH and CDR2 LQKENI. The CDR3 consists of 15 residues. The V end lost 3 bases, the J end lost 1 base, and 12 bases lay between the germline ends. General study results and limits: Over around two and four weeks, about 16 and 19 clones changed, versus roughly 1.2 between replicates. Across healthy donors, higher total template counts meant significantly greater approximately 2-week count variance.

Collection occurred without any documented infections or immune events in donors. A word on this clone: Its antigen is undetermined.

Assay: immunoSEQ multiplex PCR; the TCRdb copy retains only in-frame clones and omits some. The data hold about 76,000 clones, with roughly 86% observed a single time. The chain couples TRBV18 to TRBJ1-1; D is unclear. The receptor comes from a person aged 18-70 years in good health. Sequencing input: blood. Here the CDR3 DNA reads TGTGCCAGCTCACCTACGGCGGCCGGGAACACTGAAGCTTTCTTT. It specifies CASSPTAAGNTEAFF.